This T cell receptor beta chain was recorded in a study of technical replicates of blood from a handful of donors. TCRdb keeps only in-frame clones here, not all; method: immunoSEQ multiplex PCR. The table shows under 80,000 clones, with roughly 94% occurring only once. Per the germline V gene, CDR1 is SGHRS and CDR2 is YFSETQ. V was shortened by 4 bases and J by 0 bases, with 7 bases between the two germline ends. The CDR3 is 13 amino acids. The clonotype was recovered from a human donor in good health. The material sequenced was T cells isolated from PBMCs. The chain employs TRBV5-1 and TRBJ2-5, with D unresolved. This CDR3 reads CASSLRYQETQYF. The CDR3, as DNA: TGCGCCAGCAGCCTCCGGTACCAAGAGACCCAGTACTTC.